Below are 3 T cell receptor beta chains sequenced from a single sample in a study of blood T cell repertoires in COVID-19. The method was immunoSEQ multiplex PCR; TCRdb's version includes in-frame clones alone and lacks a portion of them. The sample lists some 110,000 clones, 86% seen once, with around 4.2% in the top ten. The specimen was peripheral blood. The receptors stem from a man in his forties with acute or convalescent COVID-19.

The genes are TRBV7-3 and TRBJ2-3, with 11 bases identical to TRBD2. Looked up from germline, CDR1 is SGHTA and CDR2 is FQGTGA. J gave up 5 bases and V 0 bases, and 7 bases lay outside the gene matches. This CDR3 is built from 17 residues. Here the CDR3 reads CASSLTGSGGALDTQYF. The CDR3 region has the DNA TGTGCCAGCAGCTTAACGGGTAGCGGGGGGGCCTTAGATACGCAGTATTTT.

The rearrangement joins TRBV19 to TRBJ2-7; 7 bases line up with TRBD2. CDR3 length: 16 residues. From germline, CDR1 is LNHDA and CDR2 SQIVND (reference sequence). Trimming at V came to 6 bases and at J to 1 base, leaving 12 bases not matched to a gene. The chain's CDR3 is CASRPSGTMGSYEQYF. CDR3 nucleotides: TGTGCCAGTAGACCCTCCGGGACTATGGGGTCCTACGAGCAGTACTTC.

The J gene is TRBJ2-1, the V gene TRBV14; 10 bases line up with TRBD2. The CDR3 spans 15 residues. The germline gives CDR1 SGHDN, CDR2 FVKESK. The V gene end was trimmed by 10 bases and the J gene end by 0 bases; junction bases not matched to a gene: 6. CDR3 DNA: TGTGCCACCACTAGCGGGACCTCCTCCTACAATGAGCAGTTCTTC. Translation: CATTSGTSSYNEQFF.